The clone carrying this T cell receptor beta chain appeared a few times. Antigen unknown. V was pared by 6 bases and J by 5 bases, with 25 bases between. The CDR3 spans 17 residues. From germline, CDR1 is MDHEN and CDR2 SYDVKM. In TCRdb, the reads were re-called with MiXCR into one record per CDR3 protein. The sample has around 900,000 distinct CDR3 sequences, approximately 33% seen once; the top ten hold around 15%. This entry comes from a study of T cell repertoires in cytomegalovirus infection. Study-wide background: Researchers turned to recently identified HLA-C-restricted CMV epitopes as well as well-studied HLA-B-restricted ones.

The chain links TRBV28 to TRBJ1-2; the D gene is possibly TRBD1 (5 bases). This clonotype originated in a human donor in good health (CMV status not recorded). Some clones in this sample may be carry-over from other donors' samples. The sequenced sample was cultured CD8+ T cells from PBMCs, obtained from culture after CMV antigen stimulation. The CDR3 here is CASSSVNRDGGLYGYTF. The CDR3 DNA follows: TGTGCCAGCAGCTCAGTCAACCGGGACGGCGGACTTTATGGCTACACCTTC.